The sequence of this TCR beta chain was determined in a study of CD8 T cells in ankylosing spondylitis. General study points: Roughly 8 highly homologous variants formed a TCR beta motif that appeared characteristic of ankylosing spondylitis blood. Reactive arthritis synovial fluid and blood were previously reported to contain some motif variants. Within matched ankylosing spondylitis synovial fluid, disease-linked clones were reportedly significantly enriched.

Concerning this clonotype: Its antigen is as yet unknown.

TCR beta libraries were made by quantitative 5'-RACE with molecular barcodes. A single record per CDR3 protein comes from TCRdb applying MiXCR to the 5' RACE reads. The profile shows 250,000 to 350,000 distinct CDR3 sequences, more than 20% of them singletons. Trimming shortened V by 3 bases and J by 10 bases, and 10 bases separated the two germline ends. The CDR3 loop spans 12 amino acids. The V and J genes are TRBV12-3 or TRBV12-4 and TRBJ2-1; D is uncertain. The TCR was taken from a female donor with ankylosing spondylitis or in good health (not recorded which). Material for sequencing was blood, either unsorted or a sorted T cell fraction (not recorded which). CDR3 protein: CASSLGYGEQFF. The CDR3 nucleotides read TGTGCCAGCAGTTTGGGATATGGAGAGCAGTTCTTC.